A selection of T cell receptor beta chains follows, all from one sample in a study of blood T cells in healthy people across ages. TCRdb ran MiXCR on the 5' RACE reads and lists one entry per CDR3 protein. The top ten hold 8.7% of the sample, which has over 450,000 distinct CDR3 sequences, around 24% seen once. This sample also belongs to another study, concerning T cells of mothers and their children.

The material sequenced was blood. Source of these receptors: a boy between 10 and 17 years old in good health. The CDR3 runs from the conserved cysteine through the conserved F or W. Fields, in order: CDR3 DNA, CDR3 protein, clone size, D gene, J gene, V gene. The D gene is left open where the match is weak. Expanded clones are given a class, and other clones once, few, many or no size at all.

DNA: TGCAGTGCCCAGCGGGGTTTCGGGTATGGCTACACCTTC; CDR3: CSAQRGFGYGYTF; size: -; D: -; J: TRBJ1-2; V: TRBV20-1
DNA: TGTGCCAGCAGTTTTCAGGGGGCCGGCTATGGCTACACCTTC; CDR3: CASSFQGAGYGYTF; size: few; D: TRBD1; J: TRBJ1-2; V: TRBV27
DNA: TGTGCCAGCGGGCCCATTATGACAGGGGTAGGGGGCGAGCAGTACTTC; CDR3: CASGPIMTGVGGEQYF; size: -; D: TRBD1; J: TRBJ2-7; V: TRBV6-6
DNA: TGTGCCAGCAGTAGTCCCGGGACAGGGGGAGGCACTGAAGCTTTCTTT; CDR3: CASSSPGTGGGTEAFF; size: -; D: TRBD1; J: TRBJ1-1; V: TRBV19
DNA: TGCGCCAGCAGCCAAGAAAGGGCCAGGGGGGCCTACGAGCAGTACTTC; CDR3: CASSQERARGAYEQYF; size: -; D: -; J: TRBJ2-7; V: TRBV4-3
DNA: TGTGCCAGCAGCCCGAGGACAGGGGATACTGGTGGCTACACCTTC; CDR3: CASSPRTGDTGGYTF; size: few; D: TRBD1; J: TRBJ1-2; V: TRBV7-2
DNA: TGTGCCAGCAGTGAAGCTCCCGCATACTACGAGCAGTACTTC; CDR3: CASSEAPAYYEQYF; size: -; D: -; J: TRBJ2-7; V: TRBV6-1
DNA: TGTGCCAGTAGCATGGACAGATTAGCCAAAAACATTCAGTACTTC; CDR3: CASSMDRLAKNIQYF; size: -; D: -; J: TRBJ2-4; V: TRBV19
DNA: TGTGCCAGCAGTGAAAAGGAGCAGGGCAGGATTCCTACAAATGAGCAGTTCTTC; CDR3: CASSEKEQGRIPTNEQFF; size: -; D: -; J: TRBJ2-1; V: TRBV6-1
DNA: TGTGCCAGCAGTCCAAACCGGGTCTGGGAGGGGGAGCAGTACTTC; CDR3: CASSPNRVWEGEQYF; size: -; D: TRBD2; J: TRBJ2-7; V: TRBV27
DNA: TGTGCCACCGGGACAGACTCCTACAATGAGCAGTTCTTC; CDR3: CATGTDSYNEQFF; size: -; D: TRBD1; J: TRBJ2-1; V: TRBV24-1
DNA: TGCGCCAGCAGCCAAGCACCTAAGACCCTGGCCTATGGCTACACCTTC; CDR3: CASSQAPKTLAYGYTF; size: -; D: -; J: TRBJ1-2; V: TRBV4-1
DNA: TGTGCCAGCAGTGCCGCGACAGGGTATGATTCACCCCTCCACTTT; CDR3: CASSAATGYDSPLHF; size: -; D: TRBD1; J: TRBJ1-6; V: TRBV6-1
DNA: TGTGCCAGCAGGTCCCGGGGGGCGAGAACAGATACGCAGTATTTT; CDR3: CASRSRGARTDTQYF; size: -; D: -; J: TRBJ2-3; V: TRBV12-3/TRBV12-4
DNA: TGTGCCAGCAGCTTAGCGAGACTAGCGTTCGAGACCCAGTACTTC; CDR3: CASSLARLAFETQYF; size: -; D: TRBD2; J: TRBJ2-5; V: TRBV7-2
DNA: TGCGCCAGCAGCCAAGGGGGGACAGAGCCTGAAGCTTTCTTT; CDR3: CASSQGGTEPEAFF; size: few; D: TRBD1; J: TRBJ1-1; V: TRBV4-3
DNA: TGTGCCAGCAGACCATCGGCCGCGGGTGGTGGGGGAGGCTATGGCAACACCTTC; CDR3: CASRPSAAGGGGGYGNTF; size: -; D: -; J: TRBJ1-2; V: TRBV6-1
DNA: TGCGCCAGCACACCACGCTCCCCCGGGACGGCCAAAAACATTCAGTACTTC; CDR3: CASTPRSPGTAKNIQYF; size: many; D: -; J: TRBJ2-4; V: TRBV4-1
DNA: TGCAGTGCTAGTAGAGATCGTGGGGGCACTGAAGCTTTCTTT; CDR3: CSASRDRGGTEAFF; size: -; D: -; J: TRBJ1-1; V: TRBV20-1
DNA: TGCAGTGCTAGTAATAAGGGACTAGCTGTCCGTAAGAGGTCTTTCTTC; CDR3: CSASNKGLAVRKRSFF; size: -; D: TRBD2; J: TRBJ2-5; V: TRBV20-1
DNA: TGTGCCAGCAGCTTGAGGGCAGTCCCGAACTATGGCTACACCTTC; CDR3: CASSLRAVPNYGYTF; size: -; D: -; J: TRBJ1-2; V: TRBV5-6
DNA: TGTGCCAGTTTGACAGGGATGACTGAAGCTTTCTTT; CDR3: CASLTGMTEAFF; size: -; D: TRBD1; J: TRBJ1-1; V: TRBV6-6
DNA: TGCGCCAGCAGCTTCTCAAGCGGACGGGGCGAGCGACTGTTTTTT; CDR3: CASSFSSGRGERLFF; size: few; D: -; J: TRBJ1-4; V: TRBV5-1
DNA: TGCAGTGCTGCCCCTAGAAATGAGCAGTTCTTC; CDR3: CSAAPRNEQFF; size: few; D: -; J: TRBJ2-1; V: TRBV20-1
DNA: TGCGCCAGCAGCTTAGATCCCGATTGGAATGAGCAGTTCTTC; CDR3: CASSLDPDWNEQFF; size: -; D: -; J: TRBJ2-1; V: TRBV5-1
DNA: TGTGCCAGCAGGCTGAAGTCGTACAATGAGCAGTTCTTC; CDR3: CASRLKSYNEQFF; size: few; D: -; J: TRBJ2-1; V: TRBV27
DNA: TGTGCCAGCAGCGAGGGACAGGGTCAAAACACTGAAGCTTTCTTT; CDR3: CASSEGQGQNTEAFF; size: -; D: TRBD1; J: TRBJ1-1; V: TRBV7-9
DNA: TGTGCCAGCAGCGCGGGCCGTAACTCCTACGAGCAGTACTTC; CDR3: CASSAGRNSYEQYF; size: few; D: -; J: TRBJ2-7; V: TRBV9
DNA: TGTGCCAGCAGTGTTGAGGTTCAAGATACGCAGTATTTT; CDR3: CASSVEVQDTQYF; size: -; D: -; J: TRBJ2-3; V: TRBV2
DNA: TGTGCCAGCAGGCCCCGAGCGGGGAACACCGGGGAGCTGTTTTTT; CDR3: CASRPRAGNTGELFF; size: few; D: -; J: TRBJ2-2; V: TRBV3-1
DNA: TGTGCCACCAGTGAAGTGGGGGAGTTGGATACGCAGTATTTT; CDR3: CATSEVGELDTQYF; size: many; D: -; J: TRBJ2-3; V: TRBV24-1
DNA: TGCAGCGTTGCCCAGCTTGACTACGAGCAGTACTTC; CDR3: CSVAQLDYEQYF; size: -; D: -; J: TRBJ2-7; V: TRBV29-1
DNA: TGTGCCAGCAGCCCAGAGGGAGCGGGAGTCACAGATACGCAGTATTTT; CDR3: CASSPEGAGVTDTQYF; size: few; D: TRBD2; J: TRBJ2-3; V: TRBV27
DNA: TGTGCCAGCAGCCCGGACACGACATACTACGAGCAGTACTTC; CDR3: CASSPDTTYYEQYF; size: few; D: -; J: TRBJ2-7; V: TRBV3-1
DNA: TGTGCCAGCAGTTTGACAGTAAATGAGCAGTTCTTC; CDR3: CASSLTVNEQFF; size: -; D: -; J: TRBJ2-1; V: TRBV12-3/TRBV12-4
DNA: TGCGCCAGCAGCGATTCCGGGACACCGAATTCACCCCTCCACTTT; CDR3: CASSDSGTPNSPLHF; size: -; D: -; J: TRBJ1-6; V: TRBV4-3
DNA: TGCGCCAGCAGCTATCGTGACAGGGGCGCCCAGGGGGGCACTGAAGCTTTCTTT; CDR3: CASSYRDRGAQGGTEAFF; size: -; D: TRBD1; J: TRBJ1-1; V: TRBV5-1
DNA: TGTGCCAGCAGTTCCAACCCGGACAGGGTGGGCTCTGGAAACACCATATATTTT; CDR3: CASSSNPDRVGSGNTIYF; size: -; D: TRBD1; J: TRBJ1-3; V: TRBV6-5
DNA: TGTGCCAGCAGTTACTCAGGGTCGACTCACGAGCAGTACTTC; CDR3: CASSYSGSTHEQYF; size: -; D: -; J: TRBJ2-7; V: TRBV6-2/TRBV6-3
DNA: TGCGCCAGCAGCCAACCGGCTGAGGGTTACAATGAGCAGTTCTTC; CDR3: CASSQPAEGYNEQFF; size: -; D: -; J: TRBJ2-1; V: TRBV4-1
DNA: TGTGCCAGCAGTTTCTCCGACAGCTCTAATGAAAAACTGTTTTTT; CDR3: CASSFSDSSNEKLFF; size: -; D: -; J: TRBJ1-4; V: TRBV28
DNA: TGTGCCACCCAGCGGGAGGGGTACAATGAGCAGTTCTTC; CDR3: CATQREGYNEQFF; size: few; D: TRBD2; J: TRBJ2-1; V: TRBV24-1
DNA: TGTGCCAGCAGCTTAAGGCAGGCGGGCACAGATACGCAGTATTTT; CDR3: CASSLRQAGTDTQYF; size: -; D: -; J: TRBJ2-3; V: TRBV7-6
DNA: TGTGCCAGCAGGCTACAGGGAATTAATGAAAAACTGTTTTTT; CDR3: CASRLQGINEKLFF; size: -; D: -; J: TRBJ1-4; V: TRBV2
DNA: TGTGCCAGCACGACAGGGGGAGAGACCCAGTACTTC; CDR3: CASTTGGETQYF; size: many; D: TRBD1; J: TRBJ2-5; V: TRBV28
DNA: TGTGCCAGCGGACTCGGGGTGGGGGCCTACGAGCAGTACTTC; CDR3: CASGLGVGAYEQYF; size: -; D: -; J: TRBJ2-7; V: TRBV6-6
DNA: TGTGCCAGCAGGGACAGGCTGAGACTAGCGGGAGAAGGGTGTTACGAGCAGTACTTC; CDR3: CASRDRLRLAGEGCYEQYF; size: -; D: TRBD2; J: TRBJ2-7; V: TRBV2
DNA: TGTGCCAGCAGTTACGGCACTAGTCGCACAGATACGCAGTATTTT; CDR3: CASSYGTSRTDTQYF; size: -; D: -; J: TRBJ2-3; V: TRBV6-5
DNA: TGTGCCAGCAGCGTAGGGGGACAGTCCTACGAGCAGTACTTC; CDR3: CASSVGGQSYEQYF; size: -; D: TRBD1; J: TRBJ2-7; V: TRBV9
DNA: TGCAGTGCTAGGTCTAAAGGAGGGGGGAGCGTTTCCTACGAGCAGTACTTC; CDR3: CSARSKGGGSVSYEQYF; size: few; D: -; J: TRBJ2-7; V: TRBV20-1
DNA: TGCGCCAGCAGCTTCTCGGGACAGGGGATAATCTCCTACAATGAGCAGTTCTTC; CDR3: CASSFSGQGIISYNEQFF; size: -; D: TRBD1; J: TRBJ2-1; V: TRBV5-1